Given below is one TCR beta chain in context. Using immunoSEQ multiplex PCR, the repertoire was profiled, and TCRdb retains in-frame clones only, with some absent. The repertoire holds 200,000 or so clones, with over 80% as singletons. This entry is derived from a study of control samples from healthy donors and cancer patients. Sequenced sample: blood. The TCR originated in a young man in good health.

The chain's CDR3 is CASSLEGRISSNEQFF. Written as DNA, the CDR3 is TGTGCCAGCTCACTTGAGGGGCGCATCTCCAGCAATGAGCAGTTCTTC. The chain uses TRBV18 and TRBJ2-1; D is perhaps TRBD1 or TRBD2 (5 bases each). V was clipped by 4 bases and J by 6 bases, with 19 bases between them. Germline CDR1 reads KGHSH; CDR2 reads LQKENI. CDR3 size: 16 residues.